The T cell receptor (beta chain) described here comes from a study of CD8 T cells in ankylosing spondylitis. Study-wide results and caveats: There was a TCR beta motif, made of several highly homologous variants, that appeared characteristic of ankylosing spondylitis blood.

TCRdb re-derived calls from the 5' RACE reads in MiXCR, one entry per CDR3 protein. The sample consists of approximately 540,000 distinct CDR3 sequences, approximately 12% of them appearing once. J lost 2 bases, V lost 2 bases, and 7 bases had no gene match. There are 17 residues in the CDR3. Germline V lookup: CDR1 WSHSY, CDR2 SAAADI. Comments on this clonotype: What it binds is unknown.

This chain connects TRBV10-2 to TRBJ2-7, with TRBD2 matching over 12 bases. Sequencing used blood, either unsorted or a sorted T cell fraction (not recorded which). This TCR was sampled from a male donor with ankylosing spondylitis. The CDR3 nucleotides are TGCGCCAGCAGTGAGGGGGGACTAGCGGGCGTAACCTACGAGCAGTACGTC. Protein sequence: CASSEGGLAGVTYEQYV.